This T cell receptor (beta chain) appears in the sequencing data of a study of shared clonotypes between healthy human individuals (dated by TCRdb to the early 2020s). With regard to the full study: Two women and a few men aged 18 to 49 years were included in the cohort. To estimate repertoire size and how much clonotype sharing occurs between individuals, the study deeply sequenced the blood TCR repertoires of 4 to 6 healthy adults. For each donor, CD4 naive and CD4 memory were each run on three plates, CD8 naive on two plates, and CD8 memory on one plate. Each donor's leukapheresis produced roughly between about 0.9 and 9.5 billion PBMCs. To increase sequencing depth and limit assay-specific biases, different laboratories used diverse techniques to prepare libraries and sequence TCR repertoires. Results the study describes overall, beyond this receptor: Higher generation probabilities were observed for clonotypes shared by all four sorted-subset donors than for non-shared clonotypes. Because the study included a small number of donors, the genetic and exposure-history diversity represented was limited. Estimated clonotype richness was generally larger for naive than for memory subsets. Sampling was limited to blood, and TCR repertoires in tissue likely differ from TCR repertoires in blood. Even with the large sequencing depth, rarefaction of the sorted-subset datasets indicated that sequencing was incomplete. Across several donors, 4.5% to 6.5% of naive CD4, more than 3% of naive CD8, about 2.3% of memory CD4, and about 0.4% of memory CD8 clonotypes were shared. Pairwise subsampling led to the expectation that sequencing depth would affect the degree of clonotype sharing among donors.

The donors were healthy, HIV-negative adults with no recently reported acute infections or vaccinations. Every donor was a Caucasian adult living in Nashville, Tennessee, USA. CD8 memory samples were composed of magnetically selected CD45RO+ cells combined with CCR7-negative CD45RA+ effector memory (TemRA) cells. After blood collection by leukapheresis, PBMCs were isolated using Ficoll-Histopaque density gradient centrifugation and then cryopreserved in the vapor phase of liquid nitrogen. Analytical flow cytometry was used to check the purity and quantity of every magnetically sorted T cell population. Genomic DNA was isolated from each sorted fraction and quantified by UV absorbance on a Nanodrop 2000c. Using the deep immunoSEQ assay, multiplex PCR amplified TCR CDR3 regions from genomic DNA. Extracted genomic DNA from each cell subset was spread evenly across all wells of several immunoSEQ 96-well plates, with each plate serving as a replicate. Each replicate PCR for sorted subsets received roughly 200 ng genomic DNA, equal to about 30,000 T cell genomes. Purified libraries were quantified with a Qubit 3.0 fluorometer, sized on a Bioanalyzer 2100, and re-quantified with the KAPA Library Quantification kit. A separate single-read 150-cycle Illumina NextSeq 550 flow cell was used to sequence each immunoSEQ 96-well plate. As for the original processing: Because only junctional sequences without quality scores were contained in the immunoSEQ output, filtering matching that applied to full-length reads could not be performed. To assign V/J genes and CDR3, sequences were annotated using PyIR, a Python wrapper for IgBLAST v1.9, with IMGT germline references. Reads with weak V/J assignments (E-value above 1e-6), missing CDR3, stop codons, out-of-frame junctions, or ambiguous translated residues were removed. V3J clonotypes were defined as sequences sharing an identical inferred V gene, J gene, and CDR3 amino acid sequence. To compute the percentage overlap between repertoires, the number of shared unique clonotypes was divided by the size of the smaller repertoire. Repertoire richness was assessed with RTK rarefaction, the Chao1 estimator, and Recon v2.1 estimates of unobserved clonotypes. OLGA was used to compute generation probabilities for all TCRbeta clonotypes that the gDNA method yielded from a handful of donors. Here the immuneACCESS table is served through TCRdb, limited to in-frame sequences with V and J called. Missing clones are a known gap in these copies; in checked studies unresolved V genes cover under half, and the rest lacks a known reason. That table gives V, J and clone size, and the DNA gave D and trimming. The sample profile shows about 380,000 clones; about 96% of them were found once. The leading ten clones occupy around 0.32% of the sample.

Worth noting for this clone: The clone's antigen remains unknown. No base quality values were provided; no much bigger clone lies one nucleotide off.

Sequencing input: memory CD8+ T cells sorted from blood. Per the publication, the cell subset or site label means: CD45RO+ cells pooled with CCR7-negative TemRA cells. The origin of this receptor is a man aged 25-45 years in good health.

The DNA sequence reads TGTGCCAGCTGTACAGAACGCTATGGCTACACCTTC. This codes for CASCTERYGYTF. Rearrangement joined TRBV28 to TRBJ1-2; the D gene cannot be named for sure. The germline V gene sets CDR1 to MDHEN and CDR2 to SYDVKM. The CDR3 holds 12 amino acids from the cysteine to the phenylalanine. This entry keeps only the CDR3 DNA: 36 bases, framed from base 1. V gives up 8 bases and J gives up 4 bases, and the segment between their germline ends measures 11 bases.